This T cell receptor (beta chain) was profiled in a study of blood T cell repertoires in COVID-19 (TCRdb year 2020). General notes on the study: Collaborator samples came from the United States, Italy and Spain and covered acute and convalescent phases of COVID-19. The material from the prospective study consisted of cDNA or gDNA derived from T cells, B-cell-depleted T cells, or PBMCs. Deeply sampled blood TCRbeta repertoires from subjects exposed to, actively infected with, or recovered from COVID-19 were included in the dataset. The repertoires were released in a freely available public database intended as a resource for research on the immune response to SARS-CoV-2. The samples were drawn from two sources: the first 160 participants of the ongoing ImmuneRACE study, and 1,200 or so subjects contributed by 6 global collaborators. Sample metadata almost always included a de-identified subject ID, COVID-19 status, age in years and sex. Where available, HLA class I and class II types were obtained from metadata supplied by the sample provider rather than from assay-based typing.

The immunoSEQ Assay, a bias-controlled multiplex PCR, was used to amplify TCRbeta CDR3 regions from genomic DNA. In the authors' own workflow: Nucleated cell counts per sample were estimated from amplification of reference gene primers within the assay. To quantify the absolute abundance of each unique TCRbeta CDR3 rearrangement, sequence reads were collapsed and filtered. Productive Simpson clonality was computed per sample as the square root of Simpson's diversity index over productive rearrangements. Held by TCRdb, this immuneACCESS table contains in-frame sequences only and omits some clones. Under half of the omission traces to an unresolved V gene where checked; the cause of the rest is unknown. V, J and clone size reflect that table, while D and trimming were determined from the DNA. This sample has about 190,000 clones in its table, and under 80% of those were observed once. The ten top clones hold around 12% of the sample.

About this clone: What antigen it recognizes has not been identified. The record has no base qualities; no much larger clone is one base away.

The paper as a whole reports these results and caveats: The quantity of clinical and demographic metadata differed by source and by participant and was supplied without curation.

The collaborating institutions used their own protocols to collect whole blood in K2EDTA tubes. For TCRbeta analysis, collaborators shipped samples as frozen whole blood, isolated PBMCs, or DNA extracted from either of those sample types. The trim is 6 bases for V and 5 bases for J, with a gap of 13 bases between the germline ends. The CDR3 goes from the cysteine to the phenylalanine over 14 residues. Only the CDR3 DNA is retained, 42 bases long and in frame from the first base. Based on the germline V gene, the CDR1 and CDR2 sequences are MNHEY and SVGAGI. The receptor chain draws on TRBV6-5 and TRBJ1-4, and the D gene may be TRBD1, 5 bases matching. The sample taken for sequencing was peripheral blood. The sequence was obtained from a woman in her fifties or sixties with acute or convalescent COVID-19. The DNA sequence is as follows: TGTGCCAGCAGGCCCTGGAAGGGGAATGAAAAACTGTTTTTT. Its product reads: CASRPWKGNEKLFF.